These 19 T cell receptor beta chains share one sample of origin, sequenced in a study of shared clonotypes between healthy human individuals. CD45RO-negative cells were positively selected for CCR7, leaving out terminally differentiated effector memory CD45RA+ cells. Here immunoSEQ multiplex PCR was the method, and the copy in TCRdb shows in-frame clones only, minus some. This sample has about 600,000 clones, with roughly 96% found just once. Material: naive CD8+ T cells sorted from blood. The receptors stem from a woman aged 25 to 39 in good health.

The V call is TRBV9, the J call TRBJ2-1; 9 bases line up with TRBD2. The V gene end was trimmed by 4 bases and the J gene end by 2 bases; junction bases not matched to a gene: 7. The CDR3 is 16 amino acids. CDR1 SGDLS and CDR2 YYNGEE come from the germline V gene. The DNA for the CDR3 is TGTGCCAGCAGCCTAAGAGCGGGAGGACCCTACAATGAGCAGTTCTTC. Its translation: CASSLRAGGPYNEQFF.

In DNA form, the CDR3 reads TGCGCCAGCAGCCGACCCCCGGGACAGATGAACACTGAAGCTTTCTTT. This translates into CASSRPPGQMNTEAFF. V gene TRBV4-1 combines with J gene TRBJ1-1, with 7 bases that match TRBD1. In germline, CDR1 is MGHRA, CDR2 YSYEKL. CDR3 length: 16 amino acids. V gave up 4 bases and J gave up 0 bases; unmatched junction bases: 8.

J is TRBJ1-4 and V is TRBV28; perhaps TRBD1 as D (5 bases). Germline V gene lookup returns CDR1 MDHEN and CDR2 SYDVKM. The CDR3 is made up of 16 amino acids. Trimming stripped 3 bases from V and 10 bases from J, with 21 bases between. CDR3 DNA sequence: TGTGCCAGCAGTTTGGGTATCGGTCAGGGCGGGGGAAAACTGTTTTTT. Protein sequence: CASSLGIGQGGGKLFF.

V gene TRBV1 combines with J gene TRBJ2-2; TRBD1 is taken as the D call from the table, unchecked against the DNA. TRBV1 is an annotated pseudogene. The CDR3 runs to 13 residues. The CDR3: CTSSQGATGELFF. CDR3 DNA sequence: TGCACCAGCAGCCAAGGGGCCACCGGGGAGCTGTTTTTT.

The chain carries TRBV19 and TRBJ1-2; D is possibly TRBD1 (5 bases). Trimming removed 8 bases from V and 3 bases from J, with 19 bases in between. Germline assignment: CDR1 LNHDA and CDR2 SQIVND (reference sequence). The CDR3 extends over 15 amino acids. DNA of the CDR3: TGTGCCAGTGTAGCAAGTCTGGCAGGGCACTATGGCTACACCTTC. This encodes CASVASLAGHYGYTF.

Note on this clone: Other DNA sequences within the sample encode an identical CDR3. The rearrangement uses TRBV7-9 and TRBJ2-2; 10 bases agree with TRBD2. The junction had 2 bases not matched to a gene; V was cut back by 3 bases and J by 1 base. Per the germline V gene, CDR1 is SEHNR and CDR2 is FQNEAQ (reference sequence). The CDR3 consists of 16 residues. The CDR3 loop is CASSLLAGGNTGELFF. CDR3 bases: TGTGCCAGCAGCTTGTTAGCGGGAGGGAACACCGGGGAGCTGTTTTTT.

This sequence joins TRBV5-1 and TRBJ2-5; 9 positions agree with TRBD2. Judging by the DNA end, TRBJ2-7 fits better; the J call may be wrong. Germline V gene data show CDR1 as SGHRS and CDR2 as YFSETQ. The CDR3 loop spans 14 amino acids. CDR3 sequence reads: CASSFSGSSYEQYF. The CDR3 DNA reads TGCGCCAGCAGCTTTAGCGGGAGCTCCTACGAGCAGTACTTC.

The chain combines TRBV14 with TRBJ2-1; D is uncertain. The CDR3 spans 18 residues. The V and J ends lost 4 bases and 3 bases respectively, with 22 bases between them. The V gene's germline CDR1 is SGHDN and CDR2 FVKESK. The CDR3 DNA is TGTGCCAGCAGCCCCGGTGATCTGGTGCCCGGTAACTACAATGAGCAGTTCTTC. It encodes CASSPGDLVPGNYNEQFF. The full variable domain, its missing parts supplied by reference TRBV14 and TRBJ2-1, is EAGVTQFPSHSVIEKGQTVTLRCDPISGHDNLYWYRRVMGKEIKFLLHFVKESKQDESGMPNNRFLAERTGGTYSTLKVQPAELEDSGVYFCASSPGDLVPGNYNEQFFGPGTRLTVL.

This chain uses TRBV9 with TRBJ1-1; weak D call: TRBD1 (5 bases). Trimming removed 0 bases at V and 7 bases at J, with 10 bases between. The germline V gene encodes CDR1 SGDLS and CDR2 YYNGEE. The CDR3 contains 13 residues. CDR3 DNA: TGTGCCAGCAGCGTAGGGGCCGGGGGTGAAGCTTTCTTT. Its translation: CASSVGAGGEAFF.

The rearrangement uses TRBV5-6 and TRBJ2-5, with TRBD2 matching 13 bases. V lost 4 bases and J lost 2; bases outside the gene matches: 5. Per germline, CDR1 SGHDT and CDR2 YYEEEE. This CDR3 spans 16 amino acids. This CDR3 reads CASSRSLAGGQETQYF. The CDR3 DNA sequence: TGTGCCAGCAGCCGGTCACTAGCGGGAGGGCAAGAGACCCAGTACTTC.

V and J are TRBV28 and TRBJ1-1; the D gene is possibly TRBD1 (5 bases). V was clipped by 9 bases and J by 1 base, with 24 bases between them. The germline gives CDR1 MDHEN, CDR2 SYDVKM. CDR3 length: 17 amino acids. The DNA of the CDR3 is TGTGCCAGTAATCTTCACCGACTAGGGGACCAGAACACTGAAGCTTTCTTT. It yields the protein CASNLHRLGDQNTEAFF.

This sequence joins TRBV4-2 and TRBJ2-1; 7 bases map to TRBD2. CDR1 and CDR2 from the germline V gene are LGHNA and YNFKEQ. CDR3 length: 15 amino acids. Germline trimming cut 3 bases from V and 2 bases from J; bases unmatched to any gene: 4. CDR3 residues: CASSQSGDTYNEQFF. For the CDR3, the DNA is TGTGCCAGCAGCCAGAGCGGGGATACCTACAATGAGCAGTTCTTC.

This chain links TRBV6-1 with TRBJ2-2; D remains ambiguous. The CDR3 runs 14 residues. V was shortened by 1 base and J by 4 bases, with 7 bases between the two germline ends. Germline lookup yields CDR1 MNHNS and CDR2 SASEGT. This chain's CDR3 is CASSEDMGTGELFF. The CDR3 DNA sequence: TGTGCCAGCAGTGAAGATATGGGCACCGGGGAGCTGTTTTTT.

This chain links TRBV6-5 with TRBJ1-6; the D is unclear. V lost 6 bases and J lost 8, with 17 bases in between. The CDR3 has 15 amino acids. Germline-derived CDR1 and CDR2 are MNHEY and SVGAGI. CDR3 in amino acids: CASSSEPARDSPLHF. Written as DNA, the CDR3 is TGTGCCAGCAGCTCCGAGCCCGCCCGGGATTCACCCCTCCACTTT.

The genes are TRBV7-9 and TRBJ2-7; 10 bases align to TRBD1. Germline lookup yields CDR1 SEHNR and CDR2 FQNEAQ (reference sequence). The CDR3 sequence is 13 residues long. With 6 bases clipped from V and 5 bases from J, the junction kept 4 bases outside the gene matches. CDR3 nucleotides: TGTGCCAGCAGTATGACAGGGGGCCACGAGCAGTACTTC. Translated, it gives CASSMTGGHEQYF. Complete variable domain (other parts from reference TRBV7-9 and TRBJ2-7): DTGVSQNPRHKITKRGQNVTFRCDPISEHNRLYWYRQTLGQGPEFLTYFQNEAQLEKSRLLSDRFSAERPKGSFSTLEIQRTEQGDSAMYLCASSMTGGHEQYFGPGTRLTVT.

The chain recombines TRBV11-2 with TRBJ2-5; 8 bases line up with TRBD2. V lost 3 bases to trimming and J lost 0 bases; unmatched junction nucleotides: 3. The CDR3 runs 15 residues. The germline gives CDR1 SGHAT, CDR2 FQNNGV. CDR3 nucleotides: TGTGCCAGCAGCTTTAGCGGGAACCACCAAGAGACCCAGTACTTC. It yields the protein CASSFSGNHQETQYF.

This chain uses TRBV11-3 with TRBJ2-4, with unresolved D. Trimming left V 3 bases short and J 6 bases short, with 18 bases between. CDR3 length: 16 residues. Germline V lookup: CDR1 SGHNT, CDR2 YENEEA. CDR3 region: CASSFLHPRHGNIQYF. For the CDR3, the DNA is TGTGCCAGCAGCTTCCTCCACCCTCGACATGGAAACATTCAGTACTTC.

The rearrangement links TRBV4-1 to TRBJ2-1; tentative D call: TRBD1 (5 bases). Germline V gene data show CDR1 as MGHRA and CDR2 as YSYEKL. The CDR3 is made up of 15 amino acids. V was trimmed by 4 bases and J by 2 bases, leaving 12 bases between them. The CDR3: CASSLPGNPYNEQFF. The CDR3 DNA reads as TGCGCCAGCAGCCTTCCAGGGAACCCCTACAATGAGCAGTTCTTC.

The rearrangement joins TRBV4-1 to TRBJ2-7; 7 bases are shared with TRBD2. Germline V lookup: CDR1 MGHRA, CDR2 YSYEKL. CDR3 length: 15 amino acids. The trim removed 3 bases at V and 2 bases at J, leaving 7 bases unmatched. CDR3 in DNA: TGCGCCAGCAGCCACCAAAGACTAGCCCCCTACGAGCAGTACTTC. Its translation: CASSHQRLAPYEQYF.